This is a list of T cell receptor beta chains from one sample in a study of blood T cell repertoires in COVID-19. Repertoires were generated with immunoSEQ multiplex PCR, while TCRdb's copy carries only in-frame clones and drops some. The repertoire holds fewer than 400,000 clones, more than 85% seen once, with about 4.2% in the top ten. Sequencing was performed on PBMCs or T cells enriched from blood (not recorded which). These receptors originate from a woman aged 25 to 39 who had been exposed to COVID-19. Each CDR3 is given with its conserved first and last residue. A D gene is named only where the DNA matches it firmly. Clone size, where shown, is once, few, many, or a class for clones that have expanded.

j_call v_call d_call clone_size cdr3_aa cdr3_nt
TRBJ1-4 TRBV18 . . CASSPNHPHRLNEKLFF TGTGCCAGCTCACCAAATCATCCCCACAGATTGAATGAAAAACTGTTTTTT
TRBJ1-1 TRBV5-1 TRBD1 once CASSYRDSEAFF TGCGCCAGCAGCTACCGGGACAGTGAAGCTTTCTTT
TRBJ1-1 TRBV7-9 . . CASSSSEGVATEAFF TGTGCCAGCAGCTCCTCCGAAGGGGTGGCCACTGAAGCTTTCTTT
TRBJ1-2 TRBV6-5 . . CASSYGREDQGYGYTF TGTGCCAGCAGTTACGGCCGAGAGGACCAGGGGTATGGCTACACCTTC
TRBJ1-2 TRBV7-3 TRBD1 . CASSLDREAPYGYTF TGTGCCAGCAGCTTAGACAGGGAGGCACCCTATGGCTACACCTTC
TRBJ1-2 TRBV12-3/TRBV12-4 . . CASSVGHPYTF TGTGCCAGCAGTGTGGGACATCCCTACACCTTC
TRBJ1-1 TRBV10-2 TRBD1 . CASSPQGFFTEAFF TGCGCCAGCAGTCCACAGGGGTTCTTCACTGAAGCTTTCTTT
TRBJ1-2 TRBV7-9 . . CASSPAPSLRENYGYTF TGTGCCAGCAGCCCGGCGCCGTCCCTGAGGGAGAACTATGGCTACACCTTC
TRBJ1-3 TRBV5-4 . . CASSGQGSGNTIYF TGTGCCAGCAGCGGACAAGGCTCTGGAAACACCATATATTTT
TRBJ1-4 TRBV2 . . CASSTGSHNEKLFF TGTGCCAGCAGCACGGGAAGCCATAATGAAAAACTGTTTTTT
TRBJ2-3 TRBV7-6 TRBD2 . CASSPVAGRSTDTQYF TGTGCCAGCAGCCCGGTAGCGGGGAGAAGCACAGATACGCAGTATTTT
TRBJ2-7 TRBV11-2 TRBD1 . CASNRDRGYEQYF TGTGCCAGCAACCGGGACAGGGGCTACGAGCAGTACTTC
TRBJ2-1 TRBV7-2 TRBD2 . CASSLVSSGGDEQFF TGTGCCAGCAGCTTAGTGTCTAGCGGGGGCGATGAGCAGTTCTTC
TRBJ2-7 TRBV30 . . CAWNGGLTYEQYF TGTGCCTGGAACGGGGGGCTAACCTACGAGCAGTACTTC
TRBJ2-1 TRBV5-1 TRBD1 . CASSFRFQGAVYNEQFF TGCGCCAGCAGCTTCCGCTTTCAGGGGGCGGTCTACAATGAGCAGTTCTTC
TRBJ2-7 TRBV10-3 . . CAISEGGFSYEQYF TGTGCCATCAGTGAGGGCGGTTTCTCCTACGAGCAGTACTTC
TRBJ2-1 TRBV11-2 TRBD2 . CASNSLGLEPNEQFF TGTGCCAGCAATTCCCTGGGACTAGAGCCCAATGAGCAGTTCTTC
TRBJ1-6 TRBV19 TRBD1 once CASSIRTGANNSPLHF TGTGCCAGTAGTATCAGAACAGGGGCAAATAATTCACCCCTCCACTTT
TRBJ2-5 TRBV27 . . CASSLASEGKTQYF TGTGCCAGCAGTTTGGCCTCGGAGGGAAAGACCCAGTACTTC
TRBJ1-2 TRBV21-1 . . CASSKEGLPNYGYTF TGTGCCAGCAGCAAAGAGGGACTGCCTAACTATGGCTACACCTTC
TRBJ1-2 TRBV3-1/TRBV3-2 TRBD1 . CASSQDPRGKPYGYTF TGTGCCAGCAGCCAAGACCCCAGGGGGAAGCCCTATGGCTACACCTTC
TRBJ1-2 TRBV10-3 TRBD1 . CAITEGAGNYGYTF TGTGCCATCACCGAGGGGGCAGGGAACTATGGCTACACCTTC
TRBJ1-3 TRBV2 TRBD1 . CASSHTKGDRASGNTIYF TGTGCCAGCAGTCACACCAAAGGGGACAGGGCGTCGGGAAACACCATATATTTT
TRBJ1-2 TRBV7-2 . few CASSIDRNYGYTF TGTGCCAGCAGCATCGACAGGAACTATGGCTACACCTTC
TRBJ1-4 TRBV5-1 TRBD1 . CASSGWDRGAEKLFF TGCGCCAGCAGCGGGTGGGACAGGGGAGCTGAAAAACTGTTTTTT
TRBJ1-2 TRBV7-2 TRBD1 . CASSLAPGQTYGYTF TGTGCCAGCAGCTTAGCCCCGGGACAGACCTATGGCTACACCTTC
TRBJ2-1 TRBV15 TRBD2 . CATTPGLASFHEQFF TGTGCCACCACCCCGGGACTAGCCTCCTTTCATGAGCAGTTCTTC
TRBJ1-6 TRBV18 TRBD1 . CASSPEGAFDSPLHF TGTGCCAGCTCACCGGAGGGGGCGTTTGATTCACCCCTCCACTTT
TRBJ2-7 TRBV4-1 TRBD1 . CASSQPRTGGIYEQYF TGCGCCAGCAGCCAACCACGGACAGGGGGTATCTACGAGCAGTACTTC
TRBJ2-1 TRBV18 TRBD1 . CASSRLDRGHHYNEQFF TGTGCCAGCTCACGCCTTGACAGGGGTCACCATTACAATGAGCAGTTCTTC
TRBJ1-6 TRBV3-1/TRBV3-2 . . CASSQVPRGGSTINNSPLHF TGTGCCAGCAGCCAAGTTCCGCGGGGAGGCAGCACGATTAATAATTCACCCCTCCACTTT
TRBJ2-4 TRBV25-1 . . CASSAWGENIQYF TGTGCCAGCAGTGCCTGGGGGGAAAACATTCAGTACTTC
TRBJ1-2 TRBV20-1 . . CSAQGNGYTF TGCAGTGCTCAGGGGAATGGCTACACCTTC
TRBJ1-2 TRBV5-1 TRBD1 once CASSYTGDGYTF TGCGCCAGCAGCTATACAGGGGATGGCTACACCTTC
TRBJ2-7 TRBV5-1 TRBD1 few CASSLPRGLTYEQYF TGCGCCAGCAGCTTGCCCAGGGGGCTTACCTACGAGCAGTACTTC
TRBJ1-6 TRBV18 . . CASSEQPSSYNSPLHF TGTGCCAGCTCAGAACAACCCAGCTCCTATAATTCACCCCTCCACTTT
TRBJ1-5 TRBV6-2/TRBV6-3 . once CASSYLGEYGQPQHF TGTGCCAGCAGTTACTTAGGGGAATATGGACAGCCCCAGCATTTT
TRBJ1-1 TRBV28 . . CASSLRPPTAMNTEAFF TGTGCCAGCAGTTTACGCCCCCCGACAGCGATGAACACTGAAGCTTTCTTT
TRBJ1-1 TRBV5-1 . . CASSLGGVRGTEAFF TGCGCCAGCAGCTTGGGGGGAGTTCGCGGGACTGAAGCTTTCTTT
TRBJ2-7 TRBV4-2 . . CASSPTGYEQYF TGTGCCAGCAGCCCCACAGGGTACGAGCAGTACTTC
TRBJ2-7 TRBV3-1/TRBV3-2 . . CASSQDPRLQYF TGTGCCAGCAGCCAAGATCCCCGTCTGCAGTACTTC
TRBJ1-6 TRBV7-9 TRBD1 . CASSFGQGAAPLHF TGTGCCAGCAGCTTCGGACAGGGGGCTGCACCCCTCCACTTT
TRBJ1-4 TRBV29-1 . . CSAGRGTNEKLFF TGCAGCGCTGGTAGGGGGACTAATGAAAAACTGTTTTTT
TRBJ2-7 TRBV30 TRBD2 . CAWSGGRGTLSSYEQYF TGTGCCTGGAGCGGCGGGAGGGGGACGCTGAGCTCCTACGAGCAGTACTTC
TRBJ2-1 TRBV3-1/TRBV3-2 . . CASSPIGGYNEQFF TGTGCCAGCAGCCCGATAGGGGGTTACAATGAGCAGTTCTTC
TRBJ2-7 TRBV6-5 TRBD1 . CASSNRQGPGEQYF TGTGCCAGCAGTAATAGACAGGGCCCGGGGGAGCAGTACTTC
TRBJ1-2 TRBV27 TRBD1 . CASSLSAGTELFYGYTF TGTGCCAGCAGTTTATCGGCAGGGACAGAGCTATTCTATGGCTACACCTTC
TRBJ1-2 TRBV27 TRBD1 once CASSPSTGSVYGYTF TGTGCCAGCAGTCCCTCGACAGGGTCGGTCTATGGCTACACCTTC
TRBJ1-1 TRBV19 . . CASSIIPAVNTEAFF TGTGCCAGTAGTATCATTCCTGCGGTGAACACTGAAGCTTTCTTT
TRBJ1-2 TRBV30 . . CAWSVGEAGGYTF TGTGCCTGGAGTGTGGGAGAGGCGGGTGGCTACACCTTC
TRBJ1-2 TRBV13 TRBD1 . CASSSLTGARYGYTF TGTGCCAGCAGCTCCCTAACAGGGGCCCGCTATGGCTACACCTTC
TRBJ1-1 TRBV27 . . CASSLKYGAGTEAFF TGTGCCAGCAGTTTAAAATATGGGGCCGGCACTGAAGCTTTCTTT